This TCR beta chain was recovered during a study of shared clonotypes between healthy human individuals. Study at large: A donor's plate count was three for CD4 naive and three for CD4 memory; CD8 naive had two and CD8 memory one.

Execution of the assay was at deep level. The DNA input per sorted-subset replicate PCR was roughly 180 ng, corresponding to some 30,000 T cell genomes. The method was immunoSEQ multiplex PCR; TCRdb's version includes in-frame clones alone and lacks a portion of them. The table records about 1 million clones, about 74% of them present only once. A CD45RA+ naive subset and a CD45RA-negative memory subset were split from CD4+ cells. V was shortened by 0 bases and J by 8 bases, with 8 bases between the two germline ends. The CDR3 is 14 amino acids. Germline V lookup: CDR1 ENHRY, CDR2 SYGVKD. The sample taken for sequencing was memory CD4+ T cells sorted from blood. Subset of the sample: CD45RA-negative fraction. The source of this sequence is a man between 18 and 29 years old in good health. The chain links TRBV10-3 to TRBJ1-6; D may be TRBD1 (5 bases). CDR3 bases: TGTGCCATCAGTGAGTCAGGAGGGGATTCACCCCTCCACTTT. Translated, it gives CAISESGGDSPLHF.